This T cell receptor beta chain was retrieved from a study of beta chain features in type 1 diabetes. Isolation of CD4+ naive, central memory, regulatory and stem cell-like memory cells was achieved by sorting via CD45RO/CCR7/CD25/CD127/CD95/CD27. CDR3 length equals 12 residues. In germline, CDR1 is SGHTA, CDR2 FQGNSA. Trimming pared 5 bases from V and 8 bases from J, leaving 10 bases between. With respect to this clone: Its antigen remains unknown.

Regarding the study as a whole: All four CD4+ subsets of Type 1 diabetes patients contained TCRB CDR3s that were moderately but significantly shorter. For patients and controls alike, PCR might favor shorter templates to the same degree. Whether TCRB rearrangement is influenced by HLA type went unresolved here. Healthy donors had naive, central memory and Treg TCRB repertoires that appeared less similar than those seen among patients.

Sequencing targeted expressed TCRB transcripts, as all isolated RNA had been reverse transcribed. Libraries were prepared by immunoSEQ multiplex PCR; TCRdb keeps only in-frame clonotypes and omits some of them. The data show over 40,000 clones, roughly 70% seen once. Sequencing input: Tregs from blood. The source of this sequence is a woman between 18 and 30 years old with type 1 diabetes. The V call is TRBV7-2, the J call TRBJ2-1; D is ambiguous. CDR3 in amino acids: CASSPMGDEQFF. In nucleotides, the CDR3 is TGTGCCAGCAGCCCCATGGGCGATGAGCAGTTCTTC.